These T cell receptor beta chains were read from a single sample in a study of blood T cell repertoires in COVID-19. Sequencing was performed with immunoSEQ multiplex PCR; in TCRdb, only in-frame clones are kept and a portion is missing. The data show about 220,000 clones, around 87% seen once. The sequencing sample was made of peripheral blood. These receptors all stem from a woman aged 45-65 years with COVID-19, enrolled during active disease. Each CDR3 is given with its conserved first and last residue. The D gene is left open where the match is weak. Clone size is given for some rows only: seen once, a few or many times, or a class if the clone is expanded.

size	V	J	D	CDR3	DNA
NA	TRBV30	TRBJ2-7	NA	CAWSGTLTYEQYF	TGTGCCTGGTCCGGGACACTAACCTACGAGCAGTACTTC
NA	TRBV6-1	TRBJ2-7	TRBD2	CASSEGLGGAPNTYEQYF	TGTGCCAGCAGTGAGGGGTTGGGAGGGGCGCCAAATACCTACGAGCAGTACTTC
NA	TRBV30	TRBJ1-6	NA	CAWSETLGSPLHF	TGTGCCTGGAGTGAGACATTGGGCTCACCCCTCCACTTT
once	TRBV19	TRBJ1-5	NA	CASRQQGTINQPQHF	TGTGCCAGTAGACAACAGGGTACTATCAATCAGCCCCAGCATTTT
NA	TRBV19	TRBJ2-1	TRBD2	CASRSGVSNEQFF	TGTGCCAGTCGGAGCGGGGTCTCGAATGAGCAGTTCTTC
NA	TRBV30	TRBJ2-3	TRBD2	CAWRRGLAGSTDTQYF	TGTGCCTGGAGGAGGGGACTAGCGGGGAGCACAGATACGCAGTATTTT
NA	TRBV5-1	TRBJ1-2	NA	CASTIQGGQSGGYTF	TGCGCCAGCACCATACAGGGAGGGCAGTCAGGTGGCTACACCTTC
NA	TRBV12-3/TRBV12-4	TRBJ1-4	TRBD1	CASSWDRNEKLFF	TGTGCCAGCAGTTGGGACAGAAATGAAAAACTGTTTTTT
NA	TRBV30	TRBJ1-1	TRBD1	CAWRLQGEGTEAFF	TGTGCCTGGAGGTTACAGGGGGAAGGCACTGAAGCTTTCTTT
NA	TRBV3-1/TRBV3-2	TRBJ2-7	TRBD2	CASSQDGVRGGGPLYEQYF	TGTGCCAGCAGCCAAGACGGGGTTAGGGGCGGGGGGCCCCTCTACGAGCAGTACTTC
NA	TRBV19	TRBJ1-1	NA	CATSRVTEAFF	TGTGCCACTTCGCGGGTCACTGAAGCTTTCTTT
NA	TRBV5-5	TRBJ2-5	TRBD2	CASSTGTTLQETQYF	TGTGCCAGCAGCACCGGGACTACCCTCCAAGAGACCCAGTACTTC
NA	TRBV10-3	TRBJ1-6	TRBD1	CAIREPGQGNSPLHF	TGTGCCATCAGAGAACCGGGACAGGGGAATTCACCCCTCCACTTT
NA	TRBV2	TRBJ2-7	TRBD2	CASTAEASGGYEQYF	TGTGCCAGCACCGCAGAGGCTAGCGGGGGGTACGAGCAGTACTTC
few	TRBV7-8	TRBJ1-2	TRBD1	CASSQGTGGGGYTF	TGTGCCAGCAGCCAAGGAACAGGGGGCGGAGGCTACACCTTC
NA	TRBV2	TRBJ1-5	TRBD1	CASSLDGQVAQPQHF	TGTGCCAGCAGTCTAGACGGACAGGTAGCTCAGCCCCAGCATTTT
NA	TRBV11-2	TRBJ2-7	TRBD1	CASSSDRESYEQYF	TGTGCCAGCAGTTCGGACAGGGAGAGTTACGAGCAGTACTTC
NA	TRBV28	TRBJ1-1	NA	CASSPNFVNTEAFF	TGTGCCAGCAGTCCTAACTTCGTCAACACTGAAGCTTTCTTT
NA	TRBV19	TRBJ2-2	TRBD1	CASSPRTGGTGELFF	TGTGCCAGTAGTCCCCGTACAGGGGGCACCGGGGAGCTGTTTTTT
NA	TRBV27	TRBJ2-7	TRBD2	CASSLKAGGTYEQYF	TGTGCCAGCAGTTTAAAAGCGGGGGGAACCTACGAGCAGTACTTC
NA	TRBV29-1	TRBJ2-1	NA	CSVAATGTYNEQFF	TGCAGCGTTGCGGCGACAGGTACCTACAATGAGCAGTTCTTC
NA	TRBV11-3	TRBJ2-4	NA	CASSFLRSKNIQYF	TGTGCCAGCAGCTTTTTGCGTTCCAAAAACATTCAGTACTTC
once	TRBV11-3	TRBJ2-3	TRBD2	CASSRTSVKTDTQYF	TGTGCCAGCAGCCGGACTAGCGTAAAGACAGATACGCAGTATTTT
few	TRBV20-1	TRBJ1-3	NA	CSALSGNTIYF	TGCAGTGCTCTCTCTGGAAACACCATATATTTT
NA	TRBV24-1	TRBJ1-3	NA	CATSAGSGSGNTIYF	TGTGCCACCAGTGCAGGGTCAGGCTCTGGAAACACCATATATTTT
NA	TRBV27	TRBJ1-5	NA	CASSKSGGGLQPQHF	TGTGCCAGCAGCAAAAGCGGCGGGGGCCTTCAGCCCCAGCATTTT
few	TRBV7-2	TRBJ1-1	NA	CASSFPPAGNTEAFF	TGTGCCAGCAGCTTCCCTCCCGCGGGGAACACTGAAGCTTTCTTT
NA	TRBV27	TRBJ1-1	TRBD1	CASADRANTEAFF	TGTGCCAGCGCGGACAGGGCGAACACTGAAGCTTTCTTT
few	TRBV5-6	TRBJ2-5	NA	CASSLTDKETQYF	TGTGCCAGCAGCCTGACAGACAAAGAGACCCAGTACTTC
NA	TRBV2	TRBJ2-5	TRBD2	CASRTTSGVETQYF	TGTGCCAGCAGGACGACTAGCGGGGTAGAGACCCAGTACTTC
NA	TRBV5-1	TRBJ2-2	NA	CASSQISTVTGELFF	TGCGCCAGCAGCCAAATATCGACAGTCACCGGGGAGCTGTTTTTT
NA	TRBV13	TRBJ2-1	NA	CASSSRRLGGGGNEQFF	TGTGCCAGCAGCTCCCGTCGGTTAGGGGGGGGCGGGAATGAGCAGTTCTTC
NA	TRBV5-1	TRBJ1-2	TRBD1	CASSFRGGADYGYTF	TGCGCCAGCAGCTTTAGAGGGGGCGCAGACTATGGCTACACCTTC
NA	TRBV29-1	TRBJ1-1	TRBD1	CSVVQGGFMNTEAFF	TGCAGCGTTGTGCAGGGGGGTTTTATGAACACTGAAGCTTTCTTT
NA	TRBV27	TRBJ2-7	TRBD1	CASSLYFDRDDEQYF	TGTGCCAGCAGTTTGTATTTTGACAGGGACGACGAGCAGTACTTC
NA	TRBV6-5	TRBJ2-3	NA	CASRLTLSTDTQYF	TGTGCCAGCAGACTTACCTTGAGCACAGATACGCAGTATTTT
NA	TRBV19	TRBJ1-5	TRBD1	CASSPDRDRANQPQHF	TGTGCCAGTAGCCCCGACCGGGACAGGGCCAATCAGCCCCAGCATTTT